This is a list of T cell receptor beta chains from one sample in a study of CD8+CD57+ T cells in acquired aplastic anemia. Using its own MiXCR run on the reads, TCRdb lists one record per CDR3 protein. The sample has 100,000 to 120,000 distinct CDR3 sequences; 51% are singletons. The sequencing input was sorted CD4+, CD8+, or CD8+CD57+ T cells (not recorded which) from PBMCs. These receptors were obtained from a human donor in good health, serving as a control. Both conserved end residues are part of each CDR3. D genes are given only for firm matches. Clone size, where shown, is once, few, many, or a class for clones that have expanded.

cdr3_aa cdr3_nt clone_size j_call v_call d_call
CASRFSGGLNEQFF TGTGCCAGCAGATTTAGCGGGGGGCTGAATGAGCAGTTCTTC . TRBJ2-1 TRBV7-6 TRBD2
CASSLGTNRDTEAFF TGTGCCAGCAGCTTAGGTACTAACCGGGACACTGAAGCTTTCTTT . TRBJ1-1 TRBV7-9 .
CATSRRQGSYNEQFF TGTGCCACCAGCAGAAGACAGGGGTCCTACAATGAGCAGTTCTTC once TRBJ2-1 TRBV15 TRBD1
CASSLPGTEASTDTQYF TGTGCCAGCAGTCTACCCGGGACGGAGGCTAGCACAGATACGCAGTATTTT many TRBJ2-3 TRBV12-3/TRBV12-4 .
CASSSDSHNEKLFF TGTGCCAGCAGCTCGGACAGCCATAATGAAAAACTGTTTTTT . TRBJ1-4 TRBV9 .
CASSPPGQLTEAFF TGTGCCAGCAGCCCTCCGGGACAGCTCACTGAAGCTTTCTTT many TRBJ1-1 TRBV4-2 TRBD1
CSVVVPGQPPHNEKLFF TGCAGCGTTGTGGTACCGGGACAGCCACCTCACAATGAAAAACTGTTTTTT . TRBJ1-4 TRBV29-1 TRBD1
CASSIAGTRGEQFF TGTGCCAGCAGCATAGCCGGGACTAGAGGGGAGCAGTTCTTC . TRBJ2-1 TRBV5-4 TRBD2
CSAPPGTTNYGYTF TGCAGTGCCCCACCCGGGACAACGAACTATGGCTACACCTTC . TRBJ1-2 TRBV20-1 .
CSVGGTGEQYF TGCAGCGTTGGGGGCACTGGCGAGCAGTACTTC . TRBJ2-7 TRBV29-1 .
CASRRGQGNSPLHF TGTGCCAGCAGGAGGGGACAGGGAAATTCACCCCTCCACTTT few TRBJ1-6 TRBV25-1 TRBD1
CAISPGTGLRIDTEAFF TGTGCCATCTCCCCGGGGACAGGATTGCGGATAGACACTGAAGCTTTCTTT . TRBJ1-1 TRBV11-2 TRBD1
CASSQDYSSETQYF TGCGCCAGCAGCCAAGATTACAGCTCGGAGACCCAGTACTTC many TRBJ2-5 TRBV4-3 .
CASSIRMDRHEQYF TGTGCCAGTAGTATACGAATGGATAGACACGAGCAGTACTTC . TRBJ2-7 TRBV19 .
CASSYYEQYF TGTGCCAGCAGTTACTACGAGCAGTACTTC many TRBJ2-7 TRBV11-2 .
CASSERPGALNEQYF TGTGCCAGCAGCGAAAGGCCGGGGGCCCTTAACGAGCAGTACTTC many TRBJ2-7 TRBV6-1 .
CASSSLYQYNEQFF TGTGCCAGCAGCTCCCTCTATCAGTACAATGAGCAGTTCTTC many TRBJ2-1 TRBV7-2 .
CSVGQGDGYGYTF TGCAGCGTGGGACAGGGGGACGGCTATGGCTACACCTTC medium-sized TRBJ1-2 TRBV29-1 TRBD1
CASSFGGGTEAFF TGTGCCAGCAGCTTCGGGGGAGGCACTGAAGCTTTCTTT few TRBJ1-1 TRBV7-8 .
CASSLLESYEQYF TGTGCCAGCAGCTTATTGGAGTCTTACGAGCAGTACTTC many TRBJ2-7 TRBV11-1 .
CASSPRLAGGLGELFF TGTGCCAGCAGCCCCAGACTAGCGGGGGGCCTCGGGGAGCTGTTTTTT . TRBJ2-2 TRBV14 TRBD2
CASSQGTSNQPQHF TGCGCCAGCAGCCAAGGGACTAGCAATCAGCCCCAGCATTTT . TRBJ1-5 TRBV4-3 .
CASSLEGNPSGNTIYF TGTGCCAGCAGCTTAGAGGGGAACCCCTCTGGAAACACCATATATTTT many TRBJ1-3 TRBV7-9 .
CATSDFGTGGTEAFF TGTGCCACCAGTGATTTCGGGACAGGGGGGACTGAAGCTTTCTTT . TRBJ1-1 TRBV24-1 TRBD1
CASSYALLSSEQFF TGTGCCAGCAGTTACGCCCTACTTAGCAGCGAGCAGTTCTTC . TRBJ2-1 TRBV6-5 .
CASSYGPTETYEQYF TGTGCCAGCAGTTACGGGCCGACGGAGACCTACGAGCAGTACTTC many TRBJ2-7 TRBV6-5 .
CASSATGQGLGYTF TGTGCCAGCAGCGCGACCGGGCAGGGACTTGGCTACACCTTC . TRBJ1-2 TRBV9 .
CASSVRGYGYTF TGTGCCAGCAGCGTGCGGGGCTATGGCTACACCTTC many TRBJ1-2 TRBV9 .
CASSISGSGNTIYF TGTGCCAGTAGTATATCTGGGTCTGGAAACACCATATATTTT once TRBJ1-3 TRBV19 .
CSVEGGAFHKQREQYF TGCAGCGTTGAAGGCGGGGCGTTCCATAAGCAAAGGGAGCAGTACTTC . TRBJ2-7 TRBV29-1 .
CANRDLSGNEQFF TGTGCTAACCGGGACCTCTCTGGGAATGAGCAGTTCTTC . TRBJ2-1 TRBV24-1 .
CASSLGGPLYGYTF TGTGCCAGCAGCTTAGGGGGCCCACTCTATGGCTACACCTTC many TRBJ1-2 TRBV7-9 .
CASSVPDRGGEQYF TGTGCCAGCAGCGTTCCGGACAGGGGCGGCGAGCAGTACTTC . TRBJ2-7 TRBV25-1 TRBD1
CASSYRAGDTYNEQFF TGTGCCAGCAGTTACAGGGCAGGGGATACCTACAATGAGCAGTTCTTC many TRBJ2-1 TRBV6-5 .
CASSLTSFETQYF TGTGCCAGTAGCTTAACATCGTTCGAGACCCAGTACTTC . TRBJ2-5 TRBV7-9 .
CAISEAPAQGSYEQYF TGTGCCATCAGTGAGGCCCCGGCACAGGGTAGCTACGAGCAGTACTTC many TRBJ2-7 TRBV10-3 .
CASSLVSGGACTDTQYF TGTGCCAGCAGTTTGGTTAGCGGGGGGGCCTGCACAGATACGCAGTATTTT . TRBJ2-3 TRBV12-3/TRBV12-4 TRBD2
CASSFLDGKMYEQYF TGTGCCAGCAGTTTCCTGGACGGGAAAATGTACGAGCAGTACTTC many TRBJ2-7 TRBV6-5 .
CASSDSYRGFGTEAFF TGTGCCAGCAGCGATAGCTACAGGGGGTTCGGGACTGAAGCTTTCTTT . TRBJ1-1 TRBV2 TRBD1
CASSSPSGGRWTQYF TGTGCCAGCAGCTCACCTAGCGGGGGGCGGTGGACCCAGTACTTC . TRBJ2-5 TRBV7-2 TRBD2
CASSSRTDTQYF TGTGCCAGCAGTTCCCGGACAGATACGCAGTATTTT . TRBJ2-3 TRBV12-3/TRBV12-4 .
CASSLPGGALGEQYF TGTGCCAGCAGTTTACCAGGGGGCGCGTTGGGCGAGCAGTACTTC many TRBJ2-7 TRBV27 TRBD1
CASSIGSRGQPQHF TGTGCCAGTAGTATTGGGAGTCGAGGGCAGCCCCAGCATTTT few TRBJ1-5 TRBV19 .
CASSQEPSGTYNEQFF TGCGCCAGCAGCCAAGAACCTAGTGGCACCTACAATGAGCAGTTCTTC many TRBJ2-1 TRBV4-1 .
CASSELDSYNEQFF TGTGCCAGCAGTGAATTGGACAGTTACAATGAGCAGTTCTTC . TRBJ2-1 TRBV25-1 .
CSARDTAGGYTF TGCAGTGCTAGAGATACAGCCGGTGGCTACACCTTC many TRBJ1-2 TRBV20-1 .
CASSYSGPAGGNTIYF TGTGCCAGCAGTTACTCAGGCCCGGCCGGGGGAAACACCATATATTTT few TRBJ1-3 TRBV6-5 .
CATSRGTGESYEQYF TGTGCCACCAGCAGAGGGACAGGGGAATCCTACGAGCAGTACTTC . TRBJ2-7 TRBV15 TRBD1
CASTDTSLPQHF TGTGCCAGTACGGACACCTCATTGCCCCAGCATTTT . TRBJ1-5 TRBV19 .
CASSPPGVSGGQNIQYF TGTGCCAGCTCACCACCGGGGGTTAGCGGGGGACAGAACATTCAGTACTTC . TRBJ2-4 TRBV18 TRBD2